A selection of T cell receptor beta chains follows, all from one sample in a study of blood T cells in healthy people across ages. TCRdb processed the 5' RACE reads anew with MiXCR; each CDR3 protein has one entry. This sample yields 1.5 million to 2 million distinct CDR3 sequences, of which 49% are seen a single time; over 2% belongs to the top ten. Sequencing was done on a sample of blood. Receptor source: a woman aged 40-49 years in good health. Each CDR3 is given with its conserved first and last residue. D genes are given only for firm matches. Only part of the rows carry a size: once, few, many, or a class if the clone is expanded.

clone_size: few; d_call: -; v_call: TRBV7-2; j_call: TRBJ2-5; cdr3_aa: CASSSRRGDEKTQYF; cdr3_nt: TGTGCCAGCAGCTCCCGTAGGGGAGACGAAAAGACCCAGTACTTC
clone_size: -; d_call: TRBD2; v_call: TRBV28; j_call: TRBJ2-1; cdr3_aa: CASIPGLAGGLNNEQFF; cdr3_nt: TGTGCCAGCATTCCGGGACTAGCGGGGGGGCTTAACAATGAGCAGTTCTTC
clone_size: -; d_call: -; v_call: TRBV4-3; j_call: TRBJ1-2; cdr3_aa: CASSQYIEDYGYTF; cdr3_nt: TGCGCCAGCAGCCAATACATCGAAGACTATGGCTACACCTTC
clone_size: -; d_call: TRBD1; v_call: TRBV20-1; j_call: TRBJ1-2; cdr3_aa: CSAPGQGSLGYTF; cdr3_nt: TGCAGTGCTCCCGGACAGGGATCACTCGGGTACACCTTC
clone_size: many; d_call: -; v_call: TRBV4-2; j_call: TRBJ2-3; cdr3_aa: CASSQGGDTQYF; cdr3_nt: TGTGCCAGCAGCCAAGGGGGAGATACGCAGTATTTT
clone_size: -; d_call: TRBD2; v_call: TRBV20-1; j_call: TRBJ2-5; cdr3_aa: CSAASGLDETQYF; cdr3_nt: TGCAGTGCTGCTTCGGGACTAGATGAGACCCAGTACTTC
clone_size: -; d_call: TRBD2; v_call: TRBV4-2; j_call: TRBJ2-1; cdr3_aa: CASSLRRLAGDDEQFF; cdr3_nt: TGTGCCAGCAGCCTCCGGAGGCTAGCGGGGGACGATGAGCAGTTCTTC
clone_size: few; d_call: TRBD1; v_call: TRBV4-2; j_call: TRBJ2-1; cdr3_aa: CASSYATTGGAGEQFF; cdr3_nt: TGTGCCAGCAGCTACGCGACCACAGGGGGCGCGGGGGAGCAGTTCTTC
clone_size: -; d_call: -; v_call: TRBV28; j_call: TRBJ1-4; cdr3_aa: CASSRQTNEKLFF; cdr3_nt: TGTGCCAGCAGTCGACAGACTAATGAAAAACTGTTTTTT
clone_size: -; d_call: TRBD2; v_call: TRBV7-9; j_call: TRBJ2-6; cdr3_aa: CASSVSGLAGGSGANVLTF; cdr3_nt: TGTGCCAGCAGCGTATCCGGACTAGCGGGCGGCTCTGGGGCCAACGTCCTGACTTTC
clone_size: -; d_call: -; v_call: TRBV4-3; j_call: TRBJ2-1; cdr3_aa: CASSPTEGGEQFF; cdr3_nt: TGCGCCAGCAGCCCCACAGAAGGGGGTGAGCAGTTCTTC
clone_size: -; d_call: -; v_call: TRBV20-1; j_call: TRBJ1-2; cdr3_aa: CSARTYIRHIYGYTF; cdr3_nt: TGCAGTGCTAGAACCTACATCCGGCATATCTATGGCTACACCTTC
clone_size: few; d_call: -; v_call: TRBV25-1; j_call: TRBJ1-2; cdr3_aa: CASTQGAGYTF; cdr3_nt: TGTGCCAGCACCCAGGGCGCTGGCTACACCTTC
clone_size: -; d_call: -; v_call: TRBV6-2/TRBV6-3; j_call: TRBJ2-5; cdr3_aa: CASRNPGSGETQYF; cdr3_nt: TGTGCCAGCAGAAACCCGGGGTCCGGAGAGACCCAGTACTTC
clone_size: -; d_call: TRBD1; v_call: TRBV5-1; j_call: TRBJ2-3; cdr3_aa: CASSSGQESTDTQYF; cdr3_nt: TGCGCCAGCAGCTCAGGACAGGAGAGCACAGATACGCAGTATTTT
clone_size: -; d_call: -; v_call: TRBV18; j_call: TRBJ2-2; cdr3_aa: CASSPKNSHTGELFF; cdr3_nt: TGTGCCAGCTCACCTAAGAACAGCCACACCGGGGAGCTGTTTTTT
clone_size: few; d_call: -; v_call: TRBV7-2; j_call: TRBJ2-5; cdr3_aa: CASSLGSQTPGTQYF; cdr3_nt: TGTGCCAGCAGCTTAGGTAGTCAGACCCCGGGGACCCAGTACTTC
clone_size: -; d_call: -; v_call: TRBV7-2; j_call: TRBJ1-1; cdr3_aa: CASRLEITRGAHEAFF; cdr3_nt: TGTGCCAGCAGGTTAGAGATAACCAGAGGGGCGCATGAAGCTTTCTTT
clone_size: once; d_call: TRBD1; v_call: TRBV4-1; j_call: TRBJ1-5; cdr3_aa: CASSPGQGAEQPQHF; cdr3_nt: TGCGCCAGCAGCCCGGGACAGGGGGCGGAGCAGCCCCAGCATTTT
clone_size: few; d_call: -; v_call: TRBV29-1; j_call: TRBJ2-7; cdr3_aa: CSVEVLAGQMTYEQYF; cdr3_nt: TGCAGCGTTGAGGTGCTGGCGGGACAGATGACCTACGAGCAGTACTTC
clone_size: -; d_call: -; v_call: TRBV5-1; j_call: TRBJ1-2; cdr3_aa: CASSLEQEYGYTF; cdr3_nt: TGCGCCAGCAGCTTGGAACAGGAATATGGCTACACCTTC
clone_size: few; d_call: -; v_call: TRBV7-9; j_call: TRBJ2-3; cdr3_aa: CASSLSGRISTDTQYF; cdr3_nt: TGTGCCAGCAGCTTAAGTGGCAGGATTAGCACAGATACGCAGTATTTT
clone_size: -; d_call: -; v_call: TRBV5-1; j_call: TRBJ2-5; cdr3_aa: CASSLGRRGGYQETQYF; cdr3_nt: TGCGCCAGCAGCTTAGGTCGCAGGGGAGGCTACCAAGAGACCCAGTACTTC
clone_size: -; d_call: -; v_call: TRBV28; j_call: TRBJ2-1; cdr3_aa: CATSLGDEQFF; cdr3_nt: TGTGCCACCTCCCTAGGGGATGAGCAGTTCTTC
clone_size: -; d_call: -; v_call: TRBV28; j_call: TRBJ1-5; cdr3_aa: CASRPGTPYSNQPQHF; cdr3_nt: TGTGCCAGCAGACCCGGGACACCGTATAGCAATCAGCCCCAGCATTTT
clone_size: few; d_call: TRBD1; v_call: TRBV20-1; j_call: TRBJ2-1; cdr3_aa: CSARLGGSYNEQFF; cdr3_nt: TGCAGTGCTAGATTAGGGGGCAGCTACAATGAGCAGTTCTTC
clone_size: -; d_call: -; v_call: TRBV11-2; j_call: TRBJ2-7; cdr3_aa: CTSSLYKGAGYEQYF; cdr3_nt: TGTACCAGCAGCCTCTACAAAGGGGCCGGGTACGAGCAGTACTTC
clone_size: -; d_call: TRBD1; v_call: TRBV11-2; j_call: TRBJ2-3; cdr3_aa: CASSLPQGASVTDTQYF; cdr3_nt: TGTGCCAGCAGCCTTCCACAGGGGGCGTCTGTTACAGACACGCAGTATTTT
clone_size: -; d_call: -; v_call: TRBV21-1; j_call: TRBJ2-4; cdr3_aa: CASSKGSGHVAKNIQYF; cdr3_nt: TGTGCCAGCAGCAAAGGATCTGGGCATGTAGCCAAAAACATTCAGTACTTC
clone_size: -; d_call: -; v_call: TRBV27; j_call: TRBJ2-1; cdr3_aa: CASSRRFDEQFF; cdr3_nt: TGTGCCAGCAGTCGGAGGTTCGATGAGCAGTTCTTC
clone_size: -; d_call: TRBD1; v_call: TRBV25-1; j_call: TRBJ2-7; cdr3_aa: CASSANPGTGGYEQYF; cdr3_nt: TGTGCCAGCAGTGCGAACCCCGGGACAGGGGGTTACGAGCAGTACTTC
clone_size: -; d_call: -; v_call: TRBV2; j_call: TRBJ2-3; cdr3_aa: CASADSTYTDTQYF; cdr3_nt: TGTGCCAGTGCGGACAGTACATACACAGATACGCAGTATTTT
clone_size: -; d_call: -; v_call: TRBV20-1; j_call: TRBJ2-6; cdr3_aa: CSAREGARGANVLTF; cdr3_nt: TGCAGTGCTAGAGAGGGGGCTCGTGGGGCCAACGTCCTGACTTTC
clone_size: -; d_call: -; v_call: TRBV5-5; j_call: TRBJ2-5; cdr3_aa: CASSFRGGDETQYF; cdr3_nt: TGTGCCAGCAGCTTCCGAGGAGGGGACGAGACCCAGTACTTC
clone_size: few; d_call: -; v_call: TRBV4-3; j_call: TRBJ2-4; cdr3_aa: CASSQGVGNIQYF; cdr3_nt: TGCGCCAGCAGCCAGGGGGTAGGAAACATTCAGTACTTC
clone_size: -; d_call: TRBD2; v_call: TRBV20-1; j_call: TRBJ2-7; cdr3_aa: CSAAGLAGGDTYEQYF; cdr3_nt: TGCAGTGCAGCCGGACTAGCGGGGGGGGATACCTACGAGCAGTACTTC
clone_size: -; d_call: TRBD2; v_call: TRBV7-2; j_call: TRBJ2-5; cdr3_aa: CASGRGTLSETQYF; cdr3_nt: TGTGCCAGCGGGCGGGGGACCCTATCAGAGACCCAGTACTTC
clone_size: -; d_call: -; v_call: TRBV28; j_call: TRBJ2-1; cdr3_aa: CASTQRSQQFF; cdr3_nt: TGTGCCAGCACCCAACGGAGCCAGCAGTTCTTC
clone_size: -; d_call: -; v_call: TRBV7-6; j_call: TRBJ2-7; cdr3_aa: CASSFGDSLFYEQYF; cdr3_nt: TGTGCCAGCAGCTTCGGGGACTCGCTATTCTACGAGCAGTACTTC
clone_size: -; d_call: -; v_call: TRBV6-1; j_call: TRBJ2-3; cdr3_aa: CASSTEDRWADTQYF; cdr3_nt: TGTGCCAGCAGTACTGAAGACCGGTGGGCGGATACGCAGTATTTT
clone_size: few; d_call: -; v_call: TRBV11-2; j_call: TRBJ2-1; cdr3_aa: CASSSPAVHNEQFF; cdr3_nt: TGTGCCAGCAGCTCCCCGGCGGTCCACAATGAGCAGTTCTTC
clone_size: -; d_call: TRBD1; v_call: TRBV13; j_call: TRBJ2-5; cdr3_aa: CASSIGTAQETQYF; cdr3_nt: TGTGCCAGCAGCATTGGGACAGCCCAAGAGACCCAGTACTTC
clone_size: few; d_call: -; v_call: TRBV12-3/TRBV12-4; j_call: TRBJ2-5; cdr3_aa: CASNEGPAQETQYF; cdr3_nt: TGTGCCAGCAATGAGGGACCGGCCCAAGAGACCCAGTACTTC
clone_size: -; d_call: TRBD1; v_call: TRBV6-5; j_call: TRBJ2-7; cdr3_aa: CASSYRGRTSYEQYF; cdr3_nt: TGTGCCAGCAGTTACAGGGGGCGCACCTCCTACGAGCAGTACTTC
clone_size: -; d_call: -; v_call: TRBV2; j_call: TRBJ1-2; cdr3_aa: CASTPRESFNYGYTF; cdr3_nt: TGTGCCAGCACCCCTCGAGAGTCTTTTAACTATGGCTACACCTTC
clone_size: -; d_call: -; v_call: TRBV18; j_call: TRBJ2-3; cdr3_aa: CASSPAGTATDTQYF; cdr3_nt: TGTGCCAGCTCACCTGCCGGGACTGCCACAGATACGCAGTATTTT
clone_size: -; d_call: TRBD1; v_call: TRBV10-2; j_call: TRBJ2-1; cdr3_aa: CASSPGTGYNKQFF; cdr3_nt: TGCGCCAGCAGCCCTGGGACAGGTTACAATAAGCAGTTCTTC
clone_size: once; d_call: -; v_call: TRBV7-2; j_call: TRBJ1-5; cdr3_aa: CASSLAQGGDQPQHF; cdr3_nt: TGTGCCAGCAGCTTAGCACAAGGGGGAGATCAGCCCCAGCATTTT
clone_size: few; d_call: -; v_call: TRBV7-2; j_call: TRBJ2-7; cdr3_aa: CASSPGHNSYEQYF; cdr3_nt: TGTGCCAGCAGCCCTGGACACAACTCCTACGAGCAGTACTTC
clone_size: -; d_call: -; v_call: TRBV28; j_call: TRBJ2-3; cdr3_aa: CASSLGTGPLLGTQYF; cdr3_nt: TGTGCCAGCAGTTTGGGTACAGGACCCCTACTGGGTACGCAGTATTTT
clone_size: few; d_call: -; v_call: TRBV29-1; j_call: TRBJ2-1; cdr3_aa: CSAEGLAYNEQFF; cdr3_nt: TGCAGCGCCGAAGGGCTGGCCTACAATGAGCAGTTCTTC
clone_size: -; d_call: TRBD2; v_call: TRBV7-3; j_call: TRBJ2-3; cdr3_aa: CASSLQPGTSGSDTQYF; cdr3_nt: TGTGCCAGCAGTTTACAGCCAGGGACTAGCGGATCAGATACGCAGTATTTT
clone_size: once; d_call: -; v_call: TRBV27; j_call: TRBJ1-2; cdr3_aa: CASSLSWENYGYTF; cdr3_nt: TGTGCCAGCAGTTTATCCTGGGAGAACTATGGCTACACCTTC
clone_size: few; d_call: TRBD1; v_call: TRBV6-2/TRBV6-3; j_call: TRBJ2-7; cdr3_aa: CASRPWDRGYEQYF; cdr3_nt: TGTGCCAGCAGACCCTGGGACAGGGGTTACGAGCAGTACTTC
clone_size: -; d_call: -; v_call: TRBV14; j_call: TRBJ1-2; cdr3_aa: CASSQDSTWGYTF; cdr3_nt: TGTGCCAGCAGCCAAGATTCAACGTGGGGCTACACCTTC
clone_size: once; d_call: -; v_call: TRBV7-8; j_call: TRBJ1-2; cdr3_aa: CASSPDRFLTF; cdr3_nt: TGTGCCAGCAGCCCCGACAGATTCCTGACCTTC
clone_size: few; d_call: TRBD1; v_call: TRBV24-1; j_call: TRBJ2-1; cdr3_aa: CATQNPRDRDNEQFF; cdr3_nt: TGTGCCACTCAAAACCCCCGGGACAGGGACAATGAGCAGTTCTTC
clone_size: -; d_call: -; v_call: TRBV12-3/TRBV12-4; j_call: TRBJ2-2; cdr3_aa: CALGGPNTGELFF; cdr3_nt: TGTGCCCTCGGGGGCCCTAACACCGGGGAGCTGTTTTTT
clone_size: few; d_call: -; v_call: TRBV11-2; j_call: TRBJ2-3; cdr3_aa: CASSLDERGAGTDTQYF; cdr3_nt: TGTGCCAGCAGCTTAGATGAACGGGGCGCGGGCACAGATACGCAGTATTTT